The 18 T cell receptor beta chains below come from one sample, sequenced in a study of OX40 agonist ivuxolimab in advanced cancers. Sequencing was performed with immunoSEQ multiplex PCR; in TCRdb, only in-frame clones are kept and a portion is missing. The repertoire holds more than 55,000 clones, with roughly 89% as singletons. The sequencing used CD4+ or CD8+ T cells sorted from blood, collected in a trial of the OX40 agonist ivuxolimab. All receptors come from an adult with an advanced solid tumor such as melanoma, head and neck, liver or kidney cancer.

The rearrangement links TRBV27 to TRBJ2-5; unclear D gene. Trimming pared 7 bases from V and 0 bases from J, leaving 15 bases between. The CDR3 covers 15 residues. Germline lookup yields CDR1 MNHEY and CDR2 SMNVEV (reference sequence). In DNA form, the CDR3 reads TGTGCCAGCACCCCCGGCCTCCCGTACCAAGAGACCCAGTACTTC. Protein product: CASTPGLPYQETQYF.

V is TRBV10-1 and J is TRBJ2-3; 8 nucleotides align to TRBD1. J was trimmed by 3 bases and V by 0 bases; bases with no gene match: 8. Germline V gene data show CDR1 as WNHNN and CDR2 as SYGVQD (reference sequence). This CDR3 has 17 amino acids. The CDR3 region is CASSESTPGQGTDTQYF. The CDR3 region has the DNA TGCGCCAGCAGTGAGTCGACTCCAGGACAGGGAACAGATACGCAGTATTTT.

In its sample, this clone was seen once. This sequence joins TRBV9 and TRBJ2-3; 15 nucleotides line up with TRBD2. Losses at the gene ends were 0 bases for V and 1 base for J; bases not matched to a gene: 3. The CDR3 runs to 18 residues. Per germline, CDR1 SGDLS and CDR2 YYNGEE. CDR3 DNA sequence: TGTGCCAGCAGCGTAGGGGGACTAGCGGGAGGACGCACAGATACGCAGTATTTT. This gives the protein CASSVGGLAGGRTDTQYF.

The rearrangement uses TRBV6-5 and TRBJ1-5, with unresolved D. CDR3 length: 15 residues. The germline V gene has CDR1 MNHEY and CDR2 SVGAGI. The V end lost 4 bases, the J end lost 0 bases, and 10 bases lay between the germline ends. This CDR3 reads CASSLDGYSNQPQHF. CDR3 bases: TGTGCCAGCAGTTTAGACGGGTATAGCAATCAGCCCCAGCATTTT.

The CDR3 loop reads CASRRQGSTEAFF. The DNA for the CDR3 is TGTGCCAGCAGGCGACAGGGGTCCACTGAAGCTTTCTTT. The chain links TRBV5-4 to TRBJ1-1; 8 nucleotides align to TRBD1. The germline CDR1 and CDR2 sequences are SGHNT and YYREEE (reference sequence). Trimming at V came to 5 bases and at J to 4 bases, leaving 4 bases not matched to a gene. CDR3 size: 13 residues.

The CDR3 sequence is CASRAQRTGELFF. The CDR3 DNA reads as TGTGCCAGCAGGGCTCAGAGGACCGGGGAGCTGTTTTTT. The V gene is TRBV2, the J gene TRBJ2-2; D not resolved. The CDR3 spans 13 residues. Per germline, CDR1 SNHLY and CDR2 FYNNEI. Trimming stripped 6 bases from V and 5 bases from J, with 10 bases between.

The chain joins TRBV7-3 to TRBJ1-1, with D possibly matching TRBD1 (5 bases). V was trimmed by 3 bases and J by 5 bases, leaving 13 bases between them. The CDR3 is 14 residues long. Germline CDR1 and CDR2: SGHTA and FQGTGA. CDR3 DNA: TGTGCCAGCAGCTTCCACCATTCAGGGACTGAAGCTTTCTTT. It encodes CASSFHHSGTEAFF.

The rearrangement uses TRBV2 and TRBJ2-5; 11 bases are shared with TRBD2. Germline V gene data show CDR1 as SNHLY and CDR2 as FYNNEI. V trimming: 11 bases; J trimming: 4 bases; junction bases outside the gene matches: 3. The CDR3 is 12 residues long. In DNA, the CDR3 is TGTGCCGGTAGCGGGAGGGGAGAGACCCAGTACTTC. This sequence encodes CAGSGRGETQYF.

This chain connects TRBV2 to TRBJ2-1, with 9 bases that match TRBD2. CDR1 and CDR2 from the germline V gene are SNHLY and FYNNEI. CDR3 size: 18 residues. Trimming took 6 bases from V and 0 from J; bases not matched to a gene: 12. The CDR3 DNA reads TGTGCCAGCAGCGCCGGGACTAGCTATGACAGCTCCTACAATGAGCAGTTCTTC. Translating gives CASSAGTSYDSSYNEQFF.

CDR3 region: CATETGSGNTIYF. In DNA, the CDR3 is TGTGCCACCGAGACGGGCTCTGGAAACACCATATATTTT. This chain uses TRBV28 with TRBJ1-3, with no clear D. The CDR3 spans 13 residues. Germline loops: CDR1 MDHEN, CDR2 SYDVKM. V was cut by 10 bases and J by 0 bases, with 10 bases left in between.

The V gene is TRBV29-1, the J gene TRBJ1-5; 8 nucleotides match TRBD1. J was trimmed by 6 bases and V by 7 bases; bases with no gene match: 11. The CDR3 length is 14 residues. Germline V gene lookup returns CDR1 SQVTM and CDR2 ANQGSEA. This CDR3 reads CSASGGVYGQPQHF. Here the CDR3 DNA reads TGCAGCGCTTCAGGGGGCGTTTACGGTCAGCCCCAGCATTTT.

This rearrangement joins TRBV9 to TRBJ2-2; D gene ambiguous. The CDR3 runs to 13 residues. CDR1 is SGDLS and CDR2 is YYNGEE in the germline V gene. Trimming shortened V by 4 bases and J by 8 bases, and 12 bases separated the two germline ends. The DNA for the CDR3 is TGTGCCAGCAGCCGTGAGTGGTCTGGGGAGCTGTTTTTT. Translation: CASSREWSGELFF.

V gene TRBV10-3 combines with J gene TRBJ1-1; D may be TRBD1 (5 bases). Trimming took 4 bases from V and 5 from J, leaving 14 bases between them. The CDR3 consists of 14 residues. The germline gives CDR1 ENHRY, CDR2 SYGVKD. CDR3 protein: CAISGLGGGTEAFF. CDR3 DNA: TGTGCCATCAGTGGATTGGGGGGTGGGACTGAAGCTTTCTTT.

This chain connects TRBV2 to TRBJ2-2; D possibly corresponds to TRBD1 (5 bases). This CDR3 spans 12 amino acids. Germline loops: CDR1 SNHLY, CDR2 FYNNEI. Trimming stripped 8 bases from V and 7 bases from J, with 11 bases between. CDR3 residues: CASDRGIGELFF. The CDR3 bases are TGTGCCAGCGATAGGGGAATCGGGGAGCTGTTTTTT.

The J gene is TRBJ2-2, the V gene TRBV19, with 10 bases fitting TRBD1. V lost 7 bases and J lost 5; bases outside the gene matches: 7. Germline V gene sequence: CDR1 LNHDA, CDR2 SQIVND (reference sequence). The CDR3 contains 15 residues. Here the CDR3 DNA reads TGTGCCAGTAAGGCGGACAGGGGGGGAACCGGGGAGCTGTTTTTT. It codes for CASKADRGGTGELFF.

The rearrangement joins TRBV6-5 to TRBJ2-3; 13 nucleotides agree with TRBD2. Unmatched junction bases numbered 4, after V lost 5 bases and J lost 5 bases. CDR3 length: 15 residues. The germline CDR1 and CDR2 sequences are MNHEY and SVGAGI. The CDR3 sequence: CASSLLAGGIDTQYF. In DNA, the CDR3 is TGTGCCAGCAGTCTACTAGCGGGGGGGATAGATACGCAGTATTTT.

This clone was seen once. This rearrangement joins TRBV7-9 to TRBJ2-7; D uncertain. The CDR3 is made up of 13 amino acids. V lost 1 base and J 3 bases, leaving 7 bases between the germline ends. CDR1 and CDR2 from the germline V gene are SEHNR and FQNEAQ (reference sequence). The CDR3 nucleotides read TGTGCCAGCAGCTTAGGACATGACTACGAGCAGTACTTC. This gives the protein CASSLGHDYEQYF.

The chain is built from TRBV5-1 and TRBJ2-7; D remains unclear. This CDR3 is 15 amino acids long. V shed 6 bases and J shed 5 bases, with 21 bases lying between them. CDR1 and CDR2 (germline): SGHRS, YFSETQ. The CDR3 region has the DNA TGCGCCAGCACCCTTTTACCTAACGAAAAGGACGAGCAGTACTTC. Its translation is CASTLLPNEKDEQYF.